This TCR beta chain originates from a study of beta chain features in type 1 diabetes. Study-wide context: What patients shared with healthy donors was a similar profile of age, gender and cell yields. General observations from the study: Shorter templates might be favored by PCR, and equally so in patients and in controls. Small HLA sub-analyses could not settle whether HLA shapes TCRB rearrangement.

Germline loops: CDR1 MNHEY, CDR2 SVGAGI. The CDR3 sequence is 16 residues long. V was pared by 4 bases and J by 1 base, with 17 bases between. The whole isolated RNA underwent reverse transcription, so sequencing captured expressed TCRB transcripts. Sequenced by immunoSEQ multiplex PCR; TCRdb stores in-frame clones only, minus some. The data show about 130,000 clones, with about a tenth seen just once and around 0.7% held by the top ten. This clone came up many times. Its antigen is not identified. The sample consisted of central memory CD4+ T cells from blood. The J gene is TRBJ2-7, the V gene TRBV6-5; perhaps TRBD2 as D (6 bases). The sequence was obtained from a man aged 18 to 35 in good health. Here the CDR3 DNA reads TGTGCCAGCAGTTCCGGGGGACTCTCCGGTTCCTACGAGCAGTACTTC. It yields the protein CASSSGGLSGSYEQYF.